This T cell receptor beta chain was obtained from a study of blood T cell repertoires in COVID-19 (dated by TCRdb to the early 2020s). General notes on the study: Samples from collaborators originated in the United States, Italy and Spain and spanned both the acute and convalescent phases of COVID-19. Where available, HLA class I and class II types were taken from metadata supplied by the sample provider and were not determined by assay-based typing. Deeply sampled blood TCRbeta repertoires from subjects exposed to, actively infected with, or recovered from COVID-19 were included in the dataset. The sample metadata nearly always contained a de-identified subject ID, COVID-19 status, age in years and sex. The samples were drawn from two sources: the first 160 participants of the ongoing ImmuneRACE study, and 950 to 1,500 subjects contributed by 6 global collaborators. The material from the prospective study consisted of cDNA or gDNA derived from T cells, B-cell-depleted T cells, or PBMCs. The repertoires were released in a freely available public database meant as a resource for research on the immune response to SARS-CoV-2.

A remark on this clone: Its target antigen remains unknown. No quality values exist for individual bases; no much larger clone is one base distant.

V trim: 5 bases; J trim: 2 bases; unmatched bases: 8. The CDR3 spans 16 residues, from the cysteine through the phenylalanine. Only CDR3 DNA remains: 48 bases, in frame from the first base. The CDR1 and CDR2 encoded by the germline V gene (reference sequence) are MNHEY and SMNVEV. One collaborating source in Seattle enrolled patients during active infection and followed them longitudinally through the course of disease. Collaborating institutions collected whole blood in K2EDTA tubes following their own protocols. Collaborator samples were shipped for TCRbeta analysis as frozen whole blood, isolated PBMCs, or DNA extracted from either sample type. The immunoSEQ Assay, a bias-controlled multiplex PCR, was used to amplify TCRbeta CDR3 regions from genomic DNA. The authors' analysis ran thus. The number of nucleated cells in each sample was estimated by amplification of reference gene primers within the assay. To quantify the absolute abundance of each unique TCRbeta CDR3 rearrangement, sequence reads were collapsed and filtered. Productive Simpson clonality was computed per sample as the square root of Simpson's diversity index over productive rearrangements. In its TCRdb copy, this immuneACCESS table keeps in-frame sequences only and misses some clones. Where compared with another copy, unresolved V genes explain less than half of these, and the others have no known cause. The V and J calls and clone size were taken over from that table, and D and trimming were inferred from the DNA. The sample yields 300,000 to 350,000 clones; 85% to 90% were counted once. Roughly 6.3% of the sample is in the top ten clones.

Overall results and qualifications from the work: Clinical and demographic metadata were provided uncurated, with the amount varying by source and participant.

The clonotype was recovered from a woman aged 50 to 60 with COVID-19, enrolled during active disease. The sequence links TRBV27 to TRBJ2-3; TRBD2 lines up with 9 middle nucleotides. The sample was peripheral blood. CDR3 reads: CASSNLAGSLTDTQYF. The nucleotides read TGTGCCAGCAGTAACCTAGCGGGGAGTCTCACAGATACGCAGTATTTT.